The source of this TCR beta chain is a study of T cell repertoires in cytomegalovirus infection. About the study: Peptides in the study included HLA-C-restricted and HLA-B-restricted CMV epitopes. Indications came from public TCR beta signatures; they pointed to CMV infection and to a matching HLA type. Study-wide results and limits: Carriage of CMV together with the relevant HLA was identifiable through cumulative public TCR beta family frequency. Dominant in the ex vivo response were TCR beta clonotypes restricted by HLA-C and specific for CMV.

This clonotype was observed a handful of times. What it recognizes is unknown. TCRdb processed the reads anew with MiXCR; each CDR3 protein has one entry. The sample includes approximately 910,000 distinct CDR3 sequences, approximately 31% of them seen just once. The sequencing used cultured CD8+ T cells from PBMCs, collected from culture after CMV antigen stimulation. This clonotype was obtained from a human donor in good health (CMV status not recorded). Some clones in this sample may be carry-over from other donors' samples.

The chain's CDR3 is CASSPGTDSSYEQYV. The DNA of the CDR3 is TGTGCCAGCAGCCCAGGGACCGACAGCTCCTACGAGCAGTACGTC. The chain recombines TRBV3-1 with TRBJ2-7, with D tentatively TRBD1 or TRBD2 (5 bases each). Trimming cost V 4 bases and J 0 bases, with 13 bases left between them. CDR1 and CDR2 (germline): LGHDT, YNNKEL (reference sequence). There are 15 residues in the CDR3.